The 32 T cell receptor beta chains given below trace back to one sample, sequenced in a study of blood T cell repertoires in COVID-19. The data were produced by immunoSEQ multiplex PCR, yet TCRdb's version contains in-frame clones alone and is incomplete. Seen here are about 280,000 clones, about 80% observed once, and the top ten hold approximately 9%. Source material: peripheral blood. The receptors originated from a woman between 45 and 65 years old who had recovered from COVID-19.

The rearrangement uses TRBV2 and TRBJ2-5; D gene uncertain. The length of the CDR3 is 13 residues. Germline CDR1 SNHLY, CDR2 FYNNEI. Deletions cut 3 bases from V and 3 bases from J, with 8 bases between. The CDR3 loop is CASSELEEETQYF. The CDR3 DNA is TGTGCCAGCAGTGAGCTTGAGGAAGAGACCCAGTACTTC.

The rearrangement uses TRBV27 and TRBJ2-7, with 12 positions matching TRBD2. The junction had 7 bases not matched to a gene; V was cut back by 9 bases and J by 4 bases. This CDR3 region has 14 residues. CDR1 is MNHEY, CDR2 SMNVEV, per germline (reference sequence). CDR3 sequence: CASRLAGDPYEQYF. The CDR3 DNA sequence: TGTGCCAGTAGACTAGCGGGGGACCCGTACGAGCAGTACTTC.

This clone was recorded only once. This chain joins TRBV5-6 and TRBJ1-5, with D perhaps matching TRBD1 (5 bases). V lost 1 base, J lost 4 bases, and 12 bases lay in between. Per the germline V gene, CDR1 is SGHDT and CDR2 is YYEEEE. The length of the CDR3 is 15 residues. The CDR3 nucleotides read TGTGCCAGCAGCTTGCTAAGACAGAGAAATCAGCCCCAGCATTTT. Its translation: CASSLLRQRNQPQHF. Together with reference TRBV5-6 and TRBJ1-5, the CDR3 gives the full variable domain: DAGVTQSPTHLIKTRGQQVTLRCSPKSGHDTVSWYQQALGQGPQFIFQYYEEEERQRGNFPDRFSGHQFPNYSSELNVNALLLGDSALYLCASSLLRQRNQPQHFGDGTRLSIL.

V gene TRBV9 combines with J gene TRBJ2-2; tentatively, D is TRBD2 (5 bases). Germline assignment: CDR1 SGDLS and CDR2 YYNGEE. The CDR3 runs to 15 residues. Trimming cost V 0 bases and J 3 bases, with 9 bases left between them. CDR3 residues: CASSVGGLDTGELFF. For the CDR3, the DNA is TGTGCCAGCAGCGTAGGAGGGTTGGACACCGGGGAGCTGTTTTTT. Variable domain in full (rest from reference TRBV9 and TRBJ2-2): DSGVTQTPKHLITATGQRVTLRCSPRSGDLSVYWYQQSLDQGLQFLIQYYNGEERAKGNILERFSAQQFPDLHSELNLSSLELGDSALYFCASSVGGLDTGELFFGEGSRLTVL.

This sequence joins TRBV27 and TRBJ1-2; D may be TRBD1 (5 bases). Germline values: CDR1 MNHEY, CDR2 SMNVEV (reference sequence). The CDR3 runs to 14 residues. V was cut by 6 bases and J by 4 bases, with 15 bases left in between. CDR3 DNA: TGTGCCAGCAGACTCCAGGGTAGTGGCTATGGCTACACCTTC. This codes for CASRLQGSGYGYTF.

The chain employs TRBV6-5 and TRBJ2-3; the match to TRBD1 covers 7 bases. The CDR3 is 15 amino acids. Unmatched junction bases numbered 4, after V lost 1 base and J lost 3 bases. Germline CDR1 MNHEY, CDR2 SVGAGI. The CDR3 region has the DNA TGTGCCAGCAGTTACTATGGCAGGGGGACAGATACGCAGTATTTT. It encodes CASSYYGRGTDTQYF.

The J gene is TRBJ2-7, the V gene TRBV29-1; TRBD2 might be the D (6 bases). Trimming cost V 7 bases and J 6 bases, with 13 bases left between them. CDR1 SQVTM and CDR2 ANQGSEA come from the germline V gene. CDR3 length equals 11 residues. As DNA, the CDR3 is TGCAGCGCTTTTTCCGGGGGCGAGCAGTACTTC. Protein: CSAFSGGEQYF.

As concerns this clone: Other DNA sequences in this specimen translate into the identical CDR3. J is TRBJ2-7 and V is TRBV4-3, with D unresolved. Germline CDR1 and CDR2: LGHNA and YSLEER. Trimming stripped 0 bases from V and 2 bases from J, with 11 bases between. This CDR3 region has 15 residues. Here the CDR3 DNA reads TGCGCCAGCAGCCAAGATCTTGGGCAGCCCTACGAGCAGTACTTC. Protein: CASSQDLGQPYEQYF.

Regarding this clone: A read error may explain this, as a much larger clone is one base away. The gene calls are TRBV7-9 and TRBJ2-7, with 9 bases that match TRBD1. Germline-derived CDR1 and CDR2 are SEHNR and FQNEAQ (reference sequence). V was pared by 5 bases and J by 3 bases, with 2 bases of the junction left unmatched. CDR3 length equals 13 residues. As DNA, the CDR3 is TGTGCCAGCAGCGGACAGGGGATCTACGAGCAGTACTTC. Amino acid sequence: CASSGQGIYEQYF. Full variable domain (outside the CDR3, taken from reference TRBV7-9 and TRBJ2-7): DTGVSQNPRHKITKRGQNVTFRCDPISEHNRLYWYRQTLGQGPEFLTYFQNEAQLEKSRLLSDRFSAERPKGSFSTLEIQRTEQGDSAMYLCASSGQGIYEQYFGPGTRLTVT.

The chain carries TRBV4-3 and TRBJ2-7, with 8 nucleotides matching TRBD1. V lost 0 bases, J lost 6 bases, and 7 bases stayed unmatched. CDR1 is LGHNA and CDR2 is YSLEER in the germline V gene. This CDR3 has 15 amino acids. The CDR3 bases are TGCGCCAGCAGCCAAGATAGCGGACAGGGCCGCGAGCAGTACTTC. Translated, it gives CASSQDSGQGREQYF.

The chain recombines TRBV4-1 with TRBJ2-1, with 10 nucleotides matching TRBD1. With V trimmed by 4 bases and J by 4 bases, 4 bases remained unmatched. CDR1 is MGHRA, CDR2 YSYEKL, per germline. CDR3 length: 15 amino acids. As DNA, the CDR3 is TGCGCCAGCAGCCCGCCGGGACAGGGGTACAATGAGCAGTTCTTC. Translating it yields CASSPPGQGYNEQFF.

This clone was detected a few times. The chain couples TRBV29-1 to TRBJ2-7; TRBD2 matches at 7 bases. The germline gives CDR1 SQVTM, CDR2 ANQGSEA. J gave up 0 bases and V 6 bases, and 11 bases lay outside the gene matches. This CDR3 region has 15 residues. The CDR3 reads CSVTAGGRSSYEQYF. CDR3 coding DNA: TGCAGCGTGACCGCCGGCGGGAGATCCTCCTACGAGCAGTACTTC.

This rearrangement joins TRBV21-1 to TRBJ2-5; the table calls TRBD1, which could not be checked here. TRBV21-1 is shown as a pseudogene. The CDR3 has 9 amino acids. The CDR3 DNA follows: TGTGCCAGCAGCGAGCAGGGGAACTTC. Encoded protein: CASSEQGNF.

The CDR3 loop reads CASSGRRYEMNTEAFF. CDR3 in DNA: TGTGCCAGCAGCGGGAGGCGGTATGAAATGAACACTGAAGCTTTCTTT. The chain has TRBV7-6 and TRBJ1-1; no firm D call. Germline-derived CDR1 and CDR2 are SGHVS and FNYEAQ. Trimming removed 5 bases from V and 0 bases from J, with 16 bases in between. The CDR3 is made up of 16 amino acids.

The chain is built from TRBV27 and TRBJ2-3, with 10 bases matching TRBD1. Per germline, CDR1 MNHEY and CDR2 SMNVEV (reference sequence). The CDR3 has 17 amino acids. With V trimmed by 6 bases and J by 5 bases, 14 bases remained unmatched. CDR3 nucleotide sequence: TGTGCCAGCAGAGAGCTTACCCGGACAGGGGGGGGAGATACGCAGTATTTT. Protein sequence: CASRELTRTGGGDTQYF.

In its sample, this clone was seen once. This sequence joins TRBV28 and TRBJ2-1, with a tentative D call TRBD2 (7 bases). V was clipped by 4 bases and J by 2 bases, with 24 bases between them. The CDR3 extends over 19 amino acids. Germline CDR1 and CDR2: MDHEN and SYDVKM. The CDR3 loop is CASSSREVQGREPYNEQFF. The DNA for the CDR3 is TGTGCCAGCAGTTCCCGGGAGGTTCAGGGGCGGGAGCCCTACAATGAGCAGTTCTTC.

The chain links TRBV19 to TRBJ1-2; a weak D match, TRBD1 (6 bases). CDR1 is LNHDA, CDR2 SQIVND, per germline (reference sequence). The CDR3 has 14 amino acids. Trimming removed 7 bases at V and 2 bases at J, with 14 bases between. This CDR3 is CASTPPDRNYGYTF. The CDR3 DNA reads as TGTGCCAGTACTCCCCCGGACAGAAACTATGGCTACACCTTC.

This clone was observed a few times. The junction departs from the called germline gene at one end, perhaps through a read error. The same CDR3 can be traced to other DNA sequences in this sample. The gene calls are TRBV5-1 and TRBJ2-7; 7 bases align to TRBD1. The CDR3 sequence is 14 residues long. The germline CDR1 and CDR2 sequences are SGHRS and YFSETQ. CDR3 in amino acids: CASSLGDSSYEQYF. CDR3 DNA: TGCGCCAGCAGTTTGGGGGACAGCTCCTACGAGCAGTACTTC.

The chain combines TRBV7-7 with TRBJ2-1; 8 bases map to TRBD2. CDR3 length: 15 amino acids. The V gene end was trimmed by 2 bases and the J gene end by 2 bases; junction bases not matched to a gene: 2. Germline loops: CDR1 SSHAT, CDR2 FNYEAQ (reference sequence). CDR3 sequence (DNA): TGTGCCAGCAGCTTACTAGCGGGCCCCTACAATGAGCAGTTCTTC. Its protein is CASSLLAGPYNEQFF. The complete variable domain, with remaining parts taken from reference TRBV7-7 and TRBJ2-1, reads GAGVSQSPRYKVTKRGQDVTLRCDPISSHATLYWYQQALGQGPEFLTYFNYEAQPDKSGLPSDRFSAERPEGSISTLTIQRTEQRDSAMYRCASSLLAGPYNEQFFGPGTRLTVL.

This clone was counted a single time. The rearrangement uses TRBV7-8 and TRBJ2-3; TRBD1 agrees at 8 bases. V lost 5 bases to trimming and J lost 14 bases; unmatched junction nucleotides: 12. The CDR3 totals 13 residues. CDR1 and CDR2 from the germline V gene are SGHVS and FQNEAQ. As DNA, the CDR3 is TGTGCCAGCAGCCCCAGGACAGGGAACAGAAGGTATTTT. Translating gives CASSPRTGNRRYF.

This chain uses TRBV6-1 with TRBJ1-1, with D possibly being TRBD1 (5 bases). CDR1 is MNHNS, CDR2 SASEGT, per germline. The CDR3 consists of 14 residues. V was clipped by 1 base and J by 0 bases, with 6 bases between them. CDR3 sequence reads: CASSEEDMNTEAFF. The CDR3 nucleotides read TGTGCCAGCAGTGAAGAGGACATGAACACTGAAGCTTTCTTT.

The count of this clone is one. The sample carries other DNA sequences with the same CDR3. The gene calls are TRBV30 and TRBJ1-1; D is unclear. The CDR3 is 13 amino acids. The V gene's germline CDR1 is GTSNPN and CDR2 SVGIG (reference sequence). The V gene lost 2 bases and the J gene lost 1 base, with 8 bases spanning the gap. The CDR3 DNA reads as TGTGCCTGGAGTACACAGTCGAACACTGAAGCTTTCTTT. Translation: CAWSTQSNTEAFF.

The chain employs TRBV10-1 and TRBJ2-1; a possible D gene is TRBD2 (6 bases). The CDR3 is 16 residues long. The V end was cut by 10 bases, the J end by 4 bases, with 23 bases between. Germline V gives CDR1 WNHNN, CDR2 SYGVQD (reference sequence). CDR3 loop: CATLDPRENVYNEQFF. In DNA, the CDR3 is TGCGCCACCCTGGACCCCCGGGAGAATGTATACAATGAGCAGTTCTTC.

This clone was recorded many times. The chain links TRBV10-3 to TRBJ1-1; D unclear. This CDR3 region has 14 residues. Trimming removed 0 bases at V and 7 bases at J, with 12 bases between. The V gene's germline CDR1 is ENHRY and CDR2 SYGVKD. This chain's CDR3 is CAISESFGVSEAFF. The CDR3, as DNA: TGTGCCATCAGTGAGTCGTTTGGTGTCAGTGAAGCTTTCTTT.

The rearrangement joins TRBV30 to TRBJ2-7, with TRBD1 matching over 9 bases. Looked up from germline, CDR1 is GTSNPN and CDR2 is SVGIG (reference sequence). CDR3 length: 13 amino acids. After removal of 4 bases from V and 8 bases from J, the junction contained 9 bases not matched to a gene. The CDR3 here is CAWTLTGGAQQYF. CDR3 nucleotides: TGTGCCTGGACGCTAACAGGGGGCGCGCAGCAGTACTTC.

CDR3 residues: CASSQESPRAFTQETQYF. The CDR3 coding sequence is TGTGCCAGCAGCCAAGAAAGTCCGAGGGCTTTCACACAAGAGACCCAGTACTTC. The chain combines TRBV3-1 (or the pseudogene TRBV3-2) with TRBJ2-5; perhaps TRBD2 as D (5 bases). The V end lost 0 bases, the J end lost 2 bases, and 19 bases lay between the germline ends. In germline, CDR1 is LGHDT, CDR2 YNNKEL (reference sequence). This CDR3 is built from 18 residues.

This clone has only one observation. The J gene is TRBJ1-4, the V gene TRBV7-7, with D perhaps matching TRBD1 (5 bases). With 5 bases removed from V and 10 bases from J, the gap between germline ends came to 17 bases. Germline CDR1 is SSHAT and CDR2 is FNYEAQ (reference sequence). The CDR3 loop spans 14 amino acids. CDR3 loop: CASSPRVGTGKLFF. The CDR3 DNA follows: TGTGCCAGCAGCCCACGGGTCGGGACTGGAAAACTGTTTTTT.

There are a few counts of this clone. The chain employs TRBV3-1 (or the pseudogene TRBV3-2) and TRBJ2-1, with 8 bases fitting TRBD1. J lost 4 bases, V lost 4 bases, and 3 bases had no gene match. This CDR3 contains 14 residues. Germline CDR1 and CDR2: LGHDT and YNNKEL (reference sequence). CDR3 in DNA: TGTGCCAGCAGCCCCCAGGGGGCGTACAATGAGCAGTTCTTC. This codes for CASSPQGAYNEQFF.

This clone was detected a few times. The J gene is TRBJ1-1, the V gene TRBV28; D gene ambiguous. CDR1 and CDR2 from the germline V gene are MDHEN and SYDVKM. The V gene lost 3 bases and the J gene lost 0 bases, with 5 bases spanning the gap. CDR3 length equals 13 residues. The CDR3 DNA reads TGTGCCAGCAGTTTTGGGCTGAACACTGAAGCTTTCTTT. Translation: CASSFGLNTEAFF. Supplemented by reference TRBV28 and TRBJ1-1, the full variable domain reads DVKVTQSSRYLVKRTGEKVFLECVQDMDHENMFWYRQDPGLGLRLIYFSYDVKMKEKGDIPEGYSVSREKKERFSLILESASTNQTSMYLCASSFGLNTEAFFGQGTRLTVV.

The chain couples TRBV5-6 to TRBJ2-5; possibly TRBD2 for D (5 bases). CDR1 and CDR2 from the germline V gene are SGHDT and YYEEEE. V gave up 4 bases and J gave up 5 bases, with 15 bases separating them. This CDR3 spans 14 amino acids. CDR3 DNA sequence: TGTGCCAGCAGCATAGGACTGGAGAGGGAGACCCAGTACTTC. This gives the protein CASSIGLERETQYF.

This chain links TRBV19 with TRBJ2-7; possible D gene TRBD2, 6 bases. The CDR3 sequence is 19 residues long. Between the trimmed V and J ends, which lost 3 bases and 7 bases, there was a span of 31 bases. Germline CDR1 is LNHDA and CDR2 is SQIVND (reference sequence). The DNA for the CDR3 is TGTGCCAGTAGTATCGTAAGATCGAAGTCCGGGACTGCCGAATGGGAGCAGTACTTC. Translated, it gives CASSIVRSKSGTAEWEQYF.

The chain carries TRBV19 and TRBJ2-7, with 8 bases aligning to TRBD1. This CDR3 spans 15 amino acids. Trimming removed 5 bases from V and 3 bases from J; junction bases left unmatched: 9. Per the germline V gene, CDR1 is LNHDA and CDR2 is SQIVND (reference sequence). CDR3 coding DNA: TGTGCCAGTAGTGACCAGGACAGGGCGGGCTACGAGCAGTACTTC. Encoded protein: CASSDQDRAGYEQYF.